This record looks at one T cell receptor (beta chain) sequence and its context. Its matching antigen is unknown. This entry is derived from a study of OX40 agonist ivuxolimab in advanced cancers. Overall study context: Treatment received earlier with anti-PD-1, anti-PD-L1 or anti-CTLA-4 agents was allowed, and roughly 40% had some. Study-wide results and limits: Not determined was the antigen specificity of the expanded peripheral T cells.

Germline CDR1 and CDR2: SGDLS and YYNGEE. There are 15 residues in the CDR3. TCRdb's copy holds only in-frame clones and misses some; the assay was immunoSEQ multiplex PCR. The table lists tens of thousands of clones, nearly 90% of them singletons. The timepoints at which blood was sampled were baseline, cycle 4 day 1, and cycle 7 day 1. Sequencing was performed on CD4+ or CD8+ T cells sorted from blood, taken in a trial of the OX40 agonist ivuxolimab. The rearrangement links TRBV9 to TRBJ2-5, with D maybe TRBD1 (6 bases). The last part of the DNA fits TRBJ2-7 better; the J call may be wrong. The receptor was isolated from an adult with an advanced solid tumor such as melanoma, head and neck, liver or kidney cancer. The CDR3 sequence is CASSPDRIWAYEQYF. In DNA form, the CDR3 reads TGTGCCAGCAGCCCTGACAGGATATGGGCCTACGAGCAGTACTTC.